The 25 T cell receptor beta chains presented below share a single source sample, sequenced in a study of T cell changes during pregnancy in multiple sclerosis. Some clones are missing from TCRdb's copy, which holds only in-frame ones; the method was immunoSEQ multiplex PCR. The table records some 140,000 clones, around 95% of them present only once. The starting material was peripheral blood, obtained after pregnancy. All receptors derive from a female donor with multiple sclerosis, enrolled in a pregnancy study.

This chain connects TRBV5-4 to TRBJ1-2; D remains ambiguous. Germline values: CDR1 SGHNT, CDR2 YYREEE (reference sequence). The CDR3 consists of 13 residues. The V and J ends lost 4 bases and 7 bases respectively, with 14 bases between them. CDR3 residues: CASSHRNPGGYTF. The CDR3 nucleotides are TGTGCCAGCAGCCATCGTAACCCAGGTGGCTACACCTTC.

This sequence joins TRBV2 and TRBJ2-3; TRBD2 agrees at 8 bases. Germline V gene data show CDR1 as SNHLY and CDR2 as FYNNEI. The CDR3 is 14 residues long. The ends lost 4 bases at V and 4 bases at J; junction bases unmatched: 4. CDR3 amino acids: CASSVRREADTQYF. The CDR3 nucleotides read TGTGCCAGCAGTGTACGGCGGGAGGCAGATACGCAGTATTTT.

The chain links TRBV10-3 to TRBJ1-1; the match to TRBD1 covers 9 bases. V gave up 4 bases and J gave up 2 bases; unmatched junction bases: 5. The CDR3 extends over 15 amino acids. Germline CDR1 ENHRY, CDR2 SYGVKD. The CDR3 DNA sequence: TGTGCCATCAGTGGCACAGGGGGCGGAAACACTGAAGCTTTCTTT. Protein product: CAISGTGGGNTEAFF.

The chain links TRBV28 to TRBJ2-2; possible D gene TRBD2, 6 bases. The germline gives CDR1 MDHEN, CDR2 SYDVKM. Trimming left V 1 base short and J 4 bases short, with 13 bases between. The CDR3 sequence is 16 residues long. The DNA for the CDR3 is TGTGCCAGCAGTTTATCCGGGGGAGGAGTCACCGGGGAGCTGTTTTTT. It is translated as CASSLSGGGVTGELFF.

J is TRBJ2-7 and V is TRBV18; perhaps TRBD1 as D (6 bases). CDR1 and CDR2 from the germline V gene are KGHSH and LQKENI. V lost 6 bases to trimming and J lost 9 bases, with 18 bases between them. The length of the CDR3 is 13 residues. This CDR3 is CASSRDRPGGQYF. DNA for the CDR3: TGTGCCAGCTCGCGCGACAGGCCCGGAGGGCAGTACTTC.

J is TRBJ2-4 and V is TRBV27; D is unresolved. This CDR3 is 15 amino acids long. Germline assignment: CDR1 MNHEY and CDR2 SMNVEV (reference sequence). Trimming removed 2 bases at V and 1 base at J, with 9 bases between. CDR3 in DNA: TGTGCCAGCAGTTTAACGGGTTTGGCCAAAAACATTCAGTACTTC. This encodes CASSLTGLAKNIQYF.

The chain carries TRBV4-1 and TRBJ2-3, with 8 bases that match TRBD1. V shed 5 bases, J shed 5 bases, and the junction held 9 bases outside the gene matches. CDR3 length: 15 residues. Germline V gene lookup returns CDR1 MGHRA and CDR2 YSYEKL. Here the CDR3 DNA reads TGCGCCAGCAGCTATCCCGGACAGGGTCAAGATACGCAGTATTTT. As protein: CASSYPGQGQDTQYF.

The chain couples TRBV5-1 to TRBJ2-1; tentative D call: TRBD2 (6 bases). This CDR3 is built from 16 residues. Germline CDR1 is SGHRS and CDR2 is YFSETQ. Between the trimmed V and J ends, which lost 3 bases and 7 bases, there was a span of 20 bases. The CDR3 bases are TGCGCCAGCAGCTGGACCGCGGCGGAGGGATGGAATGAGCAGTTCTTC. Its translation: CASSWTAAEGWNEQFF.

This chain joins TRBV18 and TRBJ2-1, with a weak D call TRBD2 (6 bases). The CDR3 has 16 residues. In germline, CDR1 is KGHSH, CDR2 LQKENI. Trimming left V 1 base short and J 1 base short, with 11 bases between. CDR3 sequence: CASSPRSGSSYNEQFF. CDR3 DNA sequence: TGTGCCAGCTCACCACGGTCCGGGAGTTCCTACAATGAGCAGTTCTTC. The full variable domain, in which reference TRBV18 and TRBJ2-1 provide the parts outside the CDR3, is NAGVMQNPRHLVRRRGQEARLRCSPMKGHSHVYWYRQLPEEGLKFMVYLQKENIIDESGMPKERFSAEFPKEGPSILRIQQVVRGDSAAYFCASSPRSGSSYNEQFFGPGTRLTVL.

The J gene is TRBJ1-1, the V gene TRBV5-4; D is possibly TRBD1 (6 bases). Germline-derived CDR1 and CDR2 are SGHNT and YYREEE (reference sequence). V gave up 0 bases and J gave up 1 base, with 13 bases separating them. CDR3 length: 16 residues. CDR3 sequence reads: CASSLDPQGRNTEAFF. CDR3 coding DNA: TGTGCCAGCAGCTTGGACCCACAGGGAAGGAACACTGAAGCTTTCTTT.

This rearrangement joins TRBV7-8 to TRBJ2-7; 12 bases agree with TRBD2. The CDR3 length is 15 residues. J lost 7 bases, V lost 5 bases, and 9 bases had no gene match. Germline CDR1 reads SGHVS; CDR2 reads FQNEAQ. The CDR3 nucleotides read TGTGCCAGCAGCGCCCGTCTAGCGGGAGGGGGGGAGCAGTACTTC. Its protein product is CASSARLAGGGEQYF.

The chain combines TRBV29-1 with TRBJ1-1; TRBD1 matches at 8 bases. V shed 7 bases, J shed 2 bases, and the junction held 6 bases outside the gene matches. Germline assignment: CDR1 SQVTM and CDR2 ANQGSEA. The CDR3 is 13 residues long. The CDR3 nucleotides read TGCAGCGCTCACAGGGGGGGCAACACTGAAGCTTTCTTT. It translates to CSAHRGGNTEAFF.

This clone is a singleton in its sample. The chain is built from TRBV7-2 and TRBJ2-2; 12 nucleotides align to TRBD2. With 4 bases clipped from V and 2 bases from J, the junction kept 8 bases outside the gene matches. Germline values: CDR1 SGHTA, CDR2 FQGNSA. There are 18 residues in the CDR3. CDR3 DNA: TGTGCCAGCAGCTCCGGACTAGCGGGGATCTTTAACACCGGGGAGCTGTTTTTT. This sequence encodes CASSSGLAGIFNTGELFF.

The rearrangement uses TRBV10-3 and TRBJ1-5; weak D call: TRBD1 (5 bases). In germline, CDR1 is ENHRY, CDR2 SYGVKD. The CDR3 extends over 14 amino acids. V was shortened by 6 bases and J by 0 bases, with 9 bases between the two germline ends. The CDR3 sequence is CAISPGVSNQPQHF. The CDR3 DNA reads TGTGCCATCAGCCCGGGGGTTAGCAATCAGCCCCAGCATTTT.

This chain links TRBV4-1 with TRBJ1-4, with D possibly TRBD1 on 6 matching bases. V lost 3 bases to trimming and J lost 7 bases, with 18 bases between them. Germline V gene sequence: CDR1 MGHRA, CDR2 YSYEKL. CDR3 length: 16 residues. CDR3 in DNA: TGCGCCAGCAGCCATAGCGCCGGGGACAATCGTGAAAAACTGTTTTTT. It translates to CASSHSAGDNREKLFF.

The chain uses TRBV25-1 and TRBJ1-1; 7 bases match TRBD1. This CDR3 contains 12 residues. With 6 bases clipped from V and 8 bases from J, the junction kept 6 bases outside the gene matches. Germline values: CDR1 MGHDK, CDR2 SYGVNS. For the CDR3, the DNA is TGTGCCAGCAGGGACAGGCAGATCGAAGCTTTCTTT. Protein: CASRDRQIEAFF.

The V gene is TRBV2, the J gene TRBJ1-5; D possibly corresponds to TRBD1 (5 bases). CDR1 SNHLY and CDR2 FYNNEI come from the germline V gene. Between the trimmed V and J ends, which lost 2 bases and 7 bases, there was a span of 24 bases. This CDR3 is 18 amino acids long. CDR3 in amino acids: CASSESSGTSKFPQPQHF. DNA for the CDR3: TGTGCCAGCAGTGAATCATCCGGGACTAGCAAGTTTCCGCAGCCCCAGCATTTT.

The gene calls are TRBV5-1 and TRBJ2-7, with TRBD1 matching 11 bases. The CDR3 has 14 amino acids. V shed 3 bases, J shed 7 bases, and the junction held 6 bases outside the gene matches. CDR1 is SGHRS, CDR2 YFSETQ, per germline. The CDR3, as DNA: TGCGCCAGCAGCTGGGGACAGGGGGAGGGAGAGCAGTACTTC. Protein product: CASSWGQGEGEQYF.

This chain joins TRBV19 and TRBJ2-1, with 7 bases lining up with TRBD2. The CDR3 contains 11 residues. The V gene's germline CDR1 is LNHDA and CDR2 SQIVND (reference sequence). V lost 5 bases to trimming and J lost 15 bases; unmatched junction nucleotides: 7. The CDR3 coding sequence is TGTGCCAGTAGTCCAGGACTAGGGGTGTTCTTC. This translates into CASSPGLGVFF.

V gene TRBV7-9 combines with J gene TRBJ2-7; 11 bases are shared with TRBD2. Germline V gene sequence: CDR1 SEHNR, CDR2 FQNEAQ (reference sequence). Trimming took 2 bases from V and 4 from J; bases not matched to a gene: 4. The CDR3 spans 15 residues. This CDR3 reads CASSLLAGGLYEQYF. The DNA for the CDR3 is TGTGCCAGCAGCTTACTAGCGGGAGGACTTTACGAGCAGTACTTC. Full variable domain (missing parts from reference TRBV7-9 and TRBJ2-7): DTGVSQNPRHKITKRGQNVTFRCDPISEHNRLYWYRQTLGQGPEFLTYFQNEAQLEKSRLLSDRFSAERPKGSFSTLEIQRTEQGDSAMYLCASSLLAGGLYEQYFGPGTRLTVT.

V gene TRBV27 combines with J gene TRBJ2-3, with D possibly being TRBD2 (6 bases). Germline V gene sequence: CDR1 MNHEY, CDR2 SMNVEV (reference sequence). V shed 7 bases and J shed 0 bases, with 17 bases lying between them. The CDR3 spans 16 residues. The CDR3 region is CASTPGWGGSTDTQYF. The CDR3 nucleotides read TGTGCCAGCACCCCAGGGTGGGGAGGAAGCACAGATACGCAGTATTTT.

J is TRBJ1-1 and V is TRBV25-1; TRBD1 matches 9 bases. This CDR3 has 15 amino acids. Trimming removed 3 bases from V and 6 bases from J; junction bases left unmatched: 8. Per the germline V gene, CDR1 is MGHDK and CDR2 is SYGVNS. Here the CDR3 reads CASSDQGQGTPEAFF. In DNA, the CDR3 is TGTGCCAGCAGTGATCAGGGACAGGGAACTCCTGAAGCTTTCTTT.

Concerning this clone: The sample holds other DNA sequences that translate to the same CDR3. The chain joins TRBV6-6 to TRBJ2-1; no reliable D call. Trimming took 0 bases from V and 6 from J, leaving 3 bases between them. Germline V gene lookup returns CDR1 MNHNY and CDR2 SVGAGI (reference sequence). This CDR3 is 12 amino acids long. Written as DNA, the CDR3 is TGTGCCAGCAGTTACTCCCTCAATGAGCAGTTCTTC. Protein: CASSYSLNEQFF.

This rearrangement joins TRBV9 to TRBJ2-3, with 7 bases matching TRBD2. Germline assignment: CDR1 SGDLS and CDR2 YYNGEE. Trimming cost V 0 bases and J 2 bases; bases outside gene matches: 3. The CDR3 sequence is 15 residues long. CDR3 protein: CASSVAAGVTDTQYF. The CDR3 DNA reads TGTGCCAGCAGCGTAGCGGCGGGGGTCACAGATACGCAGTATTTT.

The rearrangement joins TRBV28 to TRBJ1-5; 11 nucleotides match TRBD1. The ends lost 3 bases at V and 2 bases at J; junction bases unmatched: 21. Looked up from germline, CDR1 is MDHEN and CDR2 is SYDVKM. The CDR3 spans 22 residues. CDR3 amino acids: CASSFDPGGTGGFEMGNQPQHF. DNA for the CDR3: TGTGCCAGCAGTTTCGACCCCGGGGGGACAGGGGGTTTCGAGATGGGCAATCAGCCCCAGCATTTT.